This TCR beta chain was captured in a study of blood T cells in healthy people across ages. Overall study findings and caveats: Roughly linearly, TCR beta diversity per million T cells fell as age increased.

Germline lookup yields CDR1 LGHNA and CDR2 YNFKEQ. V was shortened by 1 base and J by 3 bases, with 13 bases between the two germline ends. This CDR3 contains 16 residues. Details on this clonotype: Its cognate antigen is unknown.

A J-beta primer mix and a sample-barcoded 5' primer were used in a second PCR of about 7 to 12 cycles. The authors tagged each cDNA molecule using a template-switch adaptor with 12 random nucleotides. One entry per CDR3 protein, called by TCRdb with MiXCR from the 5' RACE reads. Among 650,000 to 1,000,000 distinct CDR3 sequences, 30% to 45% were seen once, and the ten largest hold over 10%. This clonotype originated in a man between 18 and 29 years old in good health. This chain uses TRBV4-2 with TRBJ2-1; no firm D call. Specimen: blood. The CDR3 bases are TGTGCCAGCAGCCAAGGCCCACAAGGTCTCTACAATGAGCAGTTCTTC. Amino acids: CASSQGPQGLYNEQFF.